Included here is one T cell receptor (beta chain) sequence, with context. This specimen comes from a study of response to subunit inactivated influenza vaccine. TCRdb processed the RT-PCR reads anew with MiXCR; each CDR3 protein has one entry. The table has fewer than 800,000 distinct CDR3 sequences, 15% to 18% seen once. The CDR3 is 17 amino acids. V was pared by 0 bases and J by 0 bases, with 17 bases between. From germline, CDR1 is DFQATT and CDR2 SNEGSKA (reference sequence). Sequences were derived from PBMCs from blood, sampled 12 days after vaccination. This chain links TRBV20-1 with TRBJ1-1; D perhaps matches TRBD1 (5 bases). The clonotype originates from a middle-aged man who received an inactivated influenza vaccine. The CDR3 nucleotides are TGCAGTGCTAGAGAGGGAGGTTTGCGGGGCTTGAACACTGAAGCTTTCTTT. Amino acid sequence: CSAREGGLRGLNTEAFF.